This TCR beta chain is from a study of T cells after yellow fever vaccination. Study-wide results and limits: Although most clonotypes did not, a small share appeared in both CD4 and CD8 compartments. Abundant clonotypes from the bulk population could get into FACS-sorted repertoires as contaminants. Compared with primary, the secondary response was weaker and peaked at day 5, not 15.

Template switching with 5'RACE generated the TCR cDNA and added a universal primer site and UMIs. TCRdb passed the 5' RACE reads through MiXCR, listing each CDR3 protein once. Among 450,000 to 650,000 distinct CDR3 sequences, around a fifth were seen once, and the ten largest hold approximately 16%. Trimming removed 2 bases from V and 2 bases from J, with 16 bases in between. The CDR3 sequence is 16 residues long. Germline V gives CDR1 LGHNA, CDR2 YNFKEQ. This clonotype has a handful of counts. Its antigen is not known. The starting material was PBMCs, obtained roughly 20 days after the first yellow fever vaccination. The gene calls are TRBV4-2 and TRBJ2-7, with D perhaps matching TRBD1 or TRBD2 (5 bases each). The sequence was obtained from a man aged 18 to 29 who received the YFV17D yellow fever vaccine. The CDR3 coding sequence is TGTGCCAGCAGCCAACATGACAGTCCGGGGCCCTACGAGCAGTACTTC. Translation: CASSQHDSPGPYEQYF.